These 30 T cell receptor beta chains share one sample of origin, sequenced in a study of early T cells in non-severe SARS-CoV-2 infection. TCRdb reprocessed the 5' RACE reads via MiXCR and lists one record per CDR3 protein. There are around 59,000 distinct CDR3 sequences in the sample; over 10% occur only once, and over 3% lies in the top ten. The sample taken for sequencing was whole blood. The receptors come from an adult who was a healthcare worker with PCR-confirmed SARS-CoV-2 infection or an uninfected control (not recorded which).

This clonotype was observed at least ten times. The chain has TRBV9 and TRBJ2-4, with TRBD1 identical over 9 bases. CDR3 size: 16 residues. Germline values: CDR1 SGDLS, CDR2 YYNGEE. V lost 7 bases and J lost 8; bases outside the gene matches: 16. CDR3 nucleotide sequence: TGTGCCAGCGCGGTCGATACAGGGGGCGCGAGGGACATTCAGTACTTC. It is translated as CASAVDTGGARDIQYF.

The V and J genes are TRBV5-1 and TRBJ2-7; the D call may be TRBD1 or TRBD2 (6 bases each). Germline loops: CDR1 SGHRS, CDR2 YFSETQ. V gave up 2 bases and J gave up 2 bases, with 11 bases separating them. The CDR3 runs 14 residues. The CDR3 here is CASSLGGGPYEQYF. In nucleotides, the CDR3 is TGCGCCAGCAGCTTAGGAGGGGGTCCCTACGAGCAGTACTTC.

In this sample, this clonotype turned up a few times. V gene TRBV6-1 combines with J gene TRBJ2-3, with D perhaps TRBD1 or TRBD2 (5 bases each). Between the trimmed V and J ends, which lost 6 bases and 3 bases, there was a span of 16 bases. Germline-derived CDR1 and CDR2 are MNHNS and SASEGT. The CDR3 contains 15 residues. The CDR3 spells CASRDQGVITDTQYF. The CDR3 nucleotides are TGTGCCAGCAGGGATCAGGGAGTGATAACAGATACGCAGTATTTT.

This clonotype was seen ten or more times. The chain joins TRBV5-4 to TRBJ2-7; TRBD2 matches 10 bases. Unmatched junction bases numbered 5, after V lost 0 bases and J lost 5 bases. The CDR3 covers 15 residues. Per germline, CDR1 SGHNT and CDR2 YYREEE (reference sequence). The CDR3 DNA is TGTGCCAGCAGCTTGGGGGGACTAGCGAGAGACGAGCAGTACTTC. The encoded protein is CASSLGGLARDEQYF. Supplemented by reference TRBV5-4 and TRBJ2-7, the full variable domain reads ETGVTQSPTHLIKTRGQQVTLRCSSQSGHNTVSWYQQALGQGPQFIFQYYREEENGRGNFPPRFSGLQFPNYSSELNVNALELDDSALYLCASSLGGLARDEQYFGPGTRLTVT.

The table lists this clonotype with a few counts. The V gene is TRBV9, the J gene TRBJ2-7; D possibly corresponds to TRBD1 (5 bases). The CDR3 length is 16 residues. V lost 4 bases to trimming and J lost 1 base, with 18 bases between them. Germline values: CDR1 SGDLS, CDR2 YYNGEE. CDR3 residues: CASSPYGQTASYEQYF. DNA of the CDR3: TGTGCCAGCAGCCCCTATGGGCAGACAGCTTCCTACGAGCAGTACTTC. The complete variable domain, with remaining parts taken from reference TRBV9 and TRBJ2-7, reads DSGVTQTPKHLITATGQRVTLRCSPRSGDLSVYWYQQSLDQGLQFLIQYYNGEERAKGNILERFSAQQFPDLHSELNLSSLELGDSALYFCASSPYGQTASYEQYFGPGTRLTVT.

This clonotype was observed at least ten times. The rearrangement uses TRBV29-1 and TRBJ2-7; D is undetermined. The CDR3 runs to 12 residues. V lost 4 bases, J lost 0 bases, and 7 bases lay in between. CDR1 and CDR2 (germline): SQVTM, ANQGSEA. The CDR3 sequence is CSVGLYSYEQYF. CDR3 nucleotide sequence: TGCAGCGTTGGTCTGTACTCCTACGAGCAGTACTTC.

This chain joins TRBV11-2 and TRBJ2-3; tentatively, D is TRBD1 (8 bases). Trimming took off 2 bases at V and 0 bases at J, with 18 bases between the two ends. From germline, CDR1 is SGHAT and CDR2 FQNNGV. There are 18 residues in the CDR3. The chain's CDR3 is CASSLRGGTGTSTDTQYF. The CDR3 coding sequence is TGTGCCAGCAGCTTAAGGGGGGGGACAGGTACTAGCACAGATACGCAGTATTTT.

This clonotype was counted only a few times. The rearrangement links TRBV28 to TRBJ2-5; 8 positions match TRBD2. This CDR3 is 19 amino acids long. The germline V gene encodes CDR1 MDHEN and CDR2 SYDVKM. The ends lost 3 bases at V and 5 bases at J; junction bases unmatched: 20. CDR3 amino acids: CASSFLGWTGTSREETQYF. Written as DNA, the CDR3 is TGTGCCAGCAGTTTTTTGGGGTGGACCGGGACTAGTAGAGAGGAGACCCAGTACTTC.

Ten or more counts support this clonotype. This sequence joins TRBV14 and TRBJ2-1; 9 bases line up with TRBD2. J gave up 8 bases and V 6 bases, and 8 bases lay outside the gene matches. CDR1 SGHDN and CDR2 FVKESK come from the germline V gene. CDR3 size: 14 residues. Here the CDR3 DNA reads TGTGCCAGCAGTTTAGCGGGAGTACGGGATGAGCAGTTCTTC. Protein sequence: CASSLAGVRDEQFF.

This sequence joins TRBV23-1 and TRBJ2-7; 8 nucleotides line up with TRBD2. TRBV23-1 is given ORF status, its function remaining uncertain. This CDR3 has 18 residues. V was pared by 4 bases and J by 0 bases, with 14 bases of the junction left unmatched. This chain's CDR3 is CASSPPGGRPKNSYEQYF. The CDR3 nucleotides are TGCGCCAGCAGTCCCCCCGGCGGGAGGCCCAAAAACTCCTACGAGCAGTACTTC.

This chain connects TRBV7-9 to TRBJ1-1; D remains ambiguous. The germline V and J ends were trimmed by 1 base and 1 base, with 10 bases remaining between them. CDR1 and CDR2 (germline): SEHNR, FQNEAQ (reference sequence). The CDR3 runs 15 residues. Here the CDR3 reads CASSLVLGQNTEAFF. CDR3 sequence (DNA): TGTGCCAGCAGCTTAGTTTTAGGCCAGAACACTGAAGCTTTCTTT.

This clonotype came up many times. V gene TRBV28 combines with J gene TRBJ1-4, with 7 positions matching TRBD1. V lost 8 bases, J lost 10 bases, and 13 bases stayed unmatched. Germline values: CDR1 MDHEN, CDR2 SYDVKM. The CDR3 runs to 14 residues. CDR3 DNA sequence: TGTGCCAGCTCTACCGGGACAGTACACGGAAAACTGTTTTTT. It codes for CASSTGTVHGKLFF.

V gene TRBV5-1 combines with J gene TRBJ2-1, with 9 bases lining up with TRBD1. Per germline, CDR1 SGHRS and CDR2 YFSETQ. With 2 bases clipped from V and 2 bases from J, the junction kept 8 bases outside the gene matches. The CDR3 consists of 17 residues. DNA for the CDR3: TGCGCCAGCAGCTTCGGACAGGGGCTAAATCCCTACAATGAGCAGTTCTTC. Encoded protein: CASSFGQGLNPYNEQFF.

This clonotype has a count of ten or more. This chain connects TRBV7-2 to TRBJ2-5; 12 bases agree with TRBD2. CDR3 length: 15 residues. The germline V gene encodes CDR1 SGHTA and CDR2 FQGNSA. The V segment lost 1 base and the J segment 3 bases; nucleotides outside the gene matches: 0. DNA of the CDR3: TGTGCCAGCAGCTTAGGGACTAGCGGGAAAGAGACCCAGTACTTC. This translates into CASSLGTSGKETQYF.

This clonotype occurred a few times. The gene calls are TRBV28 and TRBJ2-2; D unresolved. Germline loops: CDR1 MDHEN, CDR2 SYDVKM. The CDR3 totals 13 residues. The V end lost 6 bases, the J end lost 2 bases, and 7 bases lay between the germline ends. CDR3 DNA sequence: TGTGCCAGCAGCCCTAGTAACACCGGGGAGCTGTTTTTT. Its protein product is CASSPSNTGELFF.

This clonotype showed up just a few times. The chain's CDR3 is CAKQGTANTGELFF. In DNA form, the CDR3 reads TGTGCCAAACAGGGGACCGCGAACACCGGGGAGCTGTTTTTT. The chain uses TRBV2 and TRBJ2-2, with 7 bases aligning to TRBD1. Germline V CDR1 and CDR2: SNHLY, FYNNEI. CDR3 length equals 14 residues. V shed 10 bases and J 0 bases; nucleotides not matched to a gene: 5.

As to this clonotype: A much larger clone lies one base from this, so it may be a read error. The chain carries TRBV29-1 and TRBJ2-1; no definite D call. From germline, CDR1 is SQVTM and CDR2 ANQGSEA. This CDR3 has 11 amino acids. Trimming stripped 8 bases from V and 7 bases from J, with 12 bases between. The CDR3: CSIRKRNEQFF. In nucleotides, the CDR3 is TGCAGCATTCGAAAACGGAATGAGCAGTTCTTC.

In its sample, this clonotype was seen a few times. The V call is TRBV7-8, the J call TRBJ1-4; no definite D call. The germline V gene has CDR1 SGHVS and CDR2 FQNEAQ. The CDR3 extends over 16 amino acids. The V and J ends lost 2 bases and 0 bases respectively, with 10 bases between them. The CDR3 sequence is CASSLLGLPTNEKLFF. CDR3 nucleotide sequence: TGTGCCAGCAGCTTACTAGGTCTACCAACTAATGAAAAACTGTTTTTT.

The chain combines TRBV2 with TRBJ2-7; TRBD2 aligns across 11 bases. This CDR3 has 15 amino acids. The germline gives CDR1 SNHLY, CDR2 FYNNEI. J lost 3 bases, V lost 6 bases, and 7 bases had no gene match. The CDR3: CASSAGTSGFYEQYF. CDR3 coding DNA: TGTGCCAGCAGCGCTGGGACTAGCGGATTCTACGAGCAGTACTTC.

This clonotype has ten or more counts. V usage is TRBV7-9 and J usage is TRBJ1-5, with D tentatively TRBD1 (6 bases). This CDR3 is 17 amino acids long. V gave up 1 base and J gave up 2 bases, with 15 bases separating them. The V gene's germline CDR1 is SEHNR and CDR2 FQNEAQ (reference sequence). CDR3 nucleotide sequence: TGTGCCAGCAGCTTAGGGCAGGGGCGCGGGGGCAATCAGCCCCAGCATTTT. Residues: CASSLGQGRGGNQPQHF. The whole variable domain, filled in from reference TRBV7-9 and TRBJ1-5, reads DTGVSQNPRHKITKRGQNVTFRCDPISEHNRLYWYRQTLGQGPEFLTYFQNEAQLEKSRLLSDRFSAERPKGSFSTLEIQRTEQGDSAMYLCASSLGQGRGGNQPQHFGDGTRLSIL.

This clonotype was seen many times. This chain's CDR3 is CASSPQERATSNEQFF. CDR3 coding DNA: TGTGCCAGCAGTCCTCAGGAGAGAGCGACCTCCAATGAGCAGTTCTTC. The chain has TRBV12-3 or TRBV12-4 and TRBJ2-1; D is undetermined. This CDR3 comprises 16 residues. V shed 5 bases and J shed 6 bases, with 20 bases lying between them.

The chain recombines TRBV28 with TRBJ2-7; D is tentatively TRBD1 or TRBD2 (5 bases each). Germline V lookup: CDR1 MDHEN, CDR2 SYDVKM. The V end was cut by 8 bases, the J end by 4 bases, with 15 bases between. The CDR3 is 13 residues long. The CDR3 sequence: CASRSGPRYEQYF. The CDR3 nucleotides are TGTGCCAGCCGCTCGGGACCGCGATACGAGCAGTACTTC.

This clonotype was observed a handful of times. V gene TRBV6-1 combines with J gene TRBJ2-7; D unresolved. The germline CDR1 and CDR2 sequences are MNHNS and SASEGT. Trimming removed 3 bases at V and 4 bases at J, with 10 bases between. This CDR3 spans 13 amino acids. For the CDR3, the DNA is TGTGCCAGCAGTGACAGGTCGCTATACGAGCAGTACTTC. This encodes CASSDRSLYEQYF.

This clonotype was seen a few times. CDR3 sequence: CASSPGRSSLSYNEQFF. DNA of the CDR3: TGTGCCAGCTCACCAGGCCGGTCTTCACTCTCCTACAATGAGCAGTTCTTC. The rearrangement links TRBV18 to TRBJ2-1; D remains ambiguous. Germline lookup yields CDR1 KGHSH and CDR2 LQKENI. Trimming removed 2 bases at V and 0 bases at J, with 14 bases between. The CDR3 sequence is 17 residues long.

This clonotype was counted at least ten times. The chain employs TRBV19 and TRBJ2-2; 9 bases are a match to TRBD2. This CDR3 has 14 amino acids. Germline CDR1 is LNHDA and CDR2 is SQIVND (reference sequence). V dropped 5 bases and J dropped 8; count of bases not matched to a gene: 6. The CDR3 protein is CASSVAGAEGELFF. The CDR3 region has the DNA TGTGCCAGTAGTGTAGCGGGAGCGGAGGGGGAGCTGTTTTTT.

This clonotype was seen more than once but under ten times. The chain joins TRBV9 to TRBJ2-3; maybe TRBD2 (6 bases). The CDR3 totals 14 residues. Germline CDR1 is SGDLS and CDR2 is YYNGEE. Trimming pared 6 bases from V and 2 bases from J, leaving 13 bases between. The CDR3 sequence is CASTWDLHTDTQYF. CDR3 coding DNA: TGTGCCAGCACCTGGGACTTGCACACAGATACGCAGTATTTT.

The J gene is TRBJ1-2, the V gene TRBV29-1, with 9 bases fitting TRBD1. V was pared by 4 bases and J by 7 bases, with 7 bases of the junction left unmatched. CDR3 length: 13 amino acids. Germline-derived CDR1 and CDR2 are SQVTM and ANQGSEA. CDR3 residues: CSVAPGTGFGYTF. DNA for the CDR3: TGCAGCGTTGCACCCGGGACAGGGTTTGGCTACACCTTC.

This clonotype is classed as medium-sized (0.01 to 0.1%). CDR3 loop: CASSGRQGRSNQPQHF. The CDR3 DNA sequence: TGCGCCAGCAGCGGAAGACAGGGACGGAGCAATCAGCCCCAGCATTTT. This chain links TRBV5-1 with TRBJ1-5, with TRBD1 matching over 7 bases. The length of the CDR3 is 16 residues. Trimming cost V 4 bases and J 1 base; bases outside gene matches: 8. Germline lookup yields CDR1 SGHRS and CDR2 YFSETQ.

The gene calls are TRBV7-6 and TRBJ2-2; D is undetermined. The germline V and J ends were trimmed by 5 bases and 4 bases, with 8 bases remaining between them. Germline V gene data show CDR1 as SGHVS and CDR2 as FNYEAQ. The CDR3 sequence is 13 residues long. CDR3 nucleotides: TGTGCCAGCAGCCCACCTCTCACCGGGGAGCTGTTTTTT. It codes for CASSPPLTGELFF.

At least ten counts were recorded for this clonotype. The chain has TRBV2 and TRBJ1-1; maybe TRBD1 (6 bases). Looked up from germline, CDR1 is SNHLY and CDR2 is FYNNEI. The CDR3 consists of 13 residues. Trimming removed 6 bases at V and 11 bases at J, with 19 bases between. In DNA, the CDR3 is TGTGCCAGCAGCAAACAGGGACCGGAGTCGGCTTTCTTT. Its protein is CASSKQGPESAFF.